Listed below are T cell receptor beta chains from one sample, sequenced in a study of CD8+CD57+ T cells in acquired aplastic anemia. Via MiXCR, TCRdb re-called the reads, giving one row per CDR3 protein. The table has some 150,000 distinct CDR3 sequences, around two fifths seen once. Sequenced sample: sorted CD4+, CD8+, or CD8+CD57+ T cells (not recorded which) from PBMCs. These receptors all stem from a human donor in good health, serving as a control. Both conserved end residues are part of each CDR3.

j_gene	v_gene	CDR3aa
TRBJ1-2	TRBV5-1	CASSLEGNYGYTF
TRBJ2-7	TRBV24-1	CATSDPGSPYEQYF
TRBJ1-2	TRBV20-1	CSASGTGLDYGYTF
TRBJ2-3	TRBV20-1	CSAQSGGATDTQYF
TRBJ1-2	TRBV9	CASSVGTGMTGYTF
TRBJ1-6	TRBV5-5	CASSRRPVSPLSLHF
TRBJ1-2	TRBV11-3	CASSLGTGQFRYTF
TRBJ1-1	TRBV12-3/TRBV12-4	CASSFTMSNTEAFF
TRBJ1-1	TRBV10-2	CASNGGTQNTEAFF
TRBJ2-2	TRBV9	CASSSGQHTGELFF
TRBJ1-3	TRBV3-1	CASSQTGTSAGNTIYF
TRBJ2-7	TRBV7-2	CASSRGQIYEQYF
TRBJ1-2	TRBV9	CASSNQIQGAYGYTF
TRBJ2-6	TRBV24-1	CATSDSLSGANVLTF
TRBJ1-4	TRBV9	CASSVAQGPNEKLFF
TRBJ2-1	TRBV7-8	CASSHHLAEQFF
TRBJ1-6	TRBV3-1	CASSPGTENSPLHF
TRBJ1-5	TRBV7-8	CASSLDTYQPQHF
TRBJ2-5	TRBV6-5	CASSYGRGARLGETQYF
TRBJ2-7	TRBV5-1	CASSRQGPGEQYF
TRBJ1-5	TRBV13	CASSLGGDNQPQHF
TRBJ2-7	TRBV10-1	CTTSQGLRKAYEQYF
TRBJ2-5	TRBV9	CASSVGGGSRETQYF
TRBJ1-2	TRBV30	CAWSTGIESRYTF
TRBJ1-2	TRBV10-3	CAIRGDSDYTF
TRBJ1-1	TRBV7-8	CASSHGTGVEAFF
TRBJ1-5	TRBV24-1	CATSRQGQYQPQHF
TRBJ2-1	TRBV10-3	CAIGTSGSNEQFF
TRBJ2-3	TRBV29-1	CSVDRGLSTDTQYF
TRBJ1-1	TRBV3-1	CASSQGEVPNTEAFF
TRBJ2-1	TRBV5-4	CASSLGGGRSYNEQFF
TRBJ2-3	TRBV10-1	CASTPGGAPTDTQYF
TRBJ2-1	TRBV20-1	CSANDLAGDHNEQFF
TRBJ1-1	TRBV10-3	CAISARGLTEAFF
TRBJ1-1	TRBV14	CASSQEFWPGASEAFF
TRBJ1-1	TRBV20-1	CSARDWAGQNTEAFF
TRBJ2-1	TRBV20-1	CSARTWGTSVGEQFF
TRBJ2-3	TRBV7-8	CASSLRLAGATDTQYF
TRBJ2-3	TRBV12-5	CASNHNTDTQYF
TRBJ1-1	TRBV2	CASKVEGTAFF
TRBJ1-1	TRBV2	CASRIPFGGNTEAFF
TRBJ2-6	TRBV25-1	CASSEWGRNSGANVLTF
TRBJ1-3	TRBV6-1	CASSPPVGAGNTIYF
TRBJ1-1	TRBV29-1	CSVGQGAEAFF
TRBJ1-1	TRBV5-5	CASSLGGGRTEAFF
TRBJ1-1	TRBV5-1	CASSPYTGMGTEAFF
TRBJ1-5	TRBV18	CASSPARGGTNQPQHF
TRBJ2-7	TRBV29-1	CSVEDGQGRNEQYF
TRBJ2-1	TRBV19	CASSITSGVHNEQFF
TRBJ1-5	TRBV5-6	CASSSWLEVDSNQPQHF
TRBJ2-7	TRBV5-1	CASSLQYSSDEQYF
TRBJ2-1	TRBV6-5	CASRRSDTGEQFF
TRBJ2-7	TRBV2	CASNSGGQGIHEQYF
TRBJ1-6	TRBV6-1	CASRGQNMNSPLHF
TRBJ1-6	TRBV19	CASSIAGFGSPLHF
TRBJ1-5	TRBV19	CASSTWTGGGQPQHF
TRBJ2-2	TRBV7-2	CASSLDSIAGELFF
TRBJ2-5	TRBV29-1	CSVGTSGSRETQYF
TRBJ2-3	TRBV5-4	CASSLAPAGRQDTQYF